This TCR beta chain was observed in a study of tumor and adjacent non-tumor tissue in lung cancer. Overall study context: The cohort had about 12 adenocarcinoma, a couple of squamous cell and 1 small cell patients.

V trimming: 7 bases; J trimming: 2 bases; junction bases outside the gene matches: 5. The CDR3 runs 14 residues. Germline CDR1 MNHEY, CDR2 SVGEGT. Three rounds of nested PCR, following a modified ARM-PCR protocol, produced the TCRbeta library. Via MiXCR, TCRdb re-called the multiplex PCR reads, giving one row per CDR3 protein. The repertoire consists of some 100,000 distinct CDR3 sequences, with approximately 65% occurring once and the leading ten covering roughly a fifth. RNA was extracted from bulk tissue without any cell sorting. Distant lung tissue was collected more than 3 cm away from the tumor edge. Donors were chemotherapy-naive, newly diagnosed lung cancer surgical patients in China, August–November 2014. This clonotype was seen many times. Its cognate antigen is unknown. The study, taken as a whole, reports: Patients with more diverse tumor TCRs had worse survival. Normal lung showed higher cumulative top 100 clone frequency than tumor.

The sequence was obtained from a man aged 25 to 40 with non-small cell lung cancer. V usage is TRBV6-2 or TRBV6-3 and J usage is TRBJ2-7; 10 bases line up with TRBD1. Input material: distant non-tumor lung tissue. The CDR3 sequence is CASKDRGRPYEQYF. CDR3 coding DNA: TGTGCCAGCAAAGACAGGGGGCGACCCTACGAGCAGTACTTC.